This T cell receptor (beta chain) was sequenced in a study of tumor-infiltrating lymphocytes in localized non-small cell lung cancer. Produced via immunoSEQ multiplex PCR; TCRdb's table is partial and in-frame only. The sample has over 15,000 clones, less than 55% seen once. In its sample, this clone is medium-sized. The CDR3 has 13 residues. Unmatched junction bases numbered 5, after V lost 5 bases and J lost 8 bases. Germline CDR1 and CDR2: LGHNA and YSLEER. The source of this sequence is a human donor with non-small cell lung cancer. The specimen sequenced was lung tumor tissue. The chain has TRBV4-3 and TRBJ1-4; 7 positions match TRBD1. The DNA of the CDR3 is TGCGCCAGCAGCTCCCAGACAGGGGAAAAACTGTTTTTT. Protein product: CASSSQTGEKLFF.